The T cell receptor beta chain described here comes from a study of OX40 agonist ivuxolimab in advanced cancers. The method was immunoSEQ multiplex PCR; TCRdb's version includes in-frame clones alone and lacks a portion of them. The table includes around 95,000 clones, more than 85% detected once. Trimming cost V 2 bases and J 2 bases, with 8 bases left between them. Germline V gene data show CDR1 as SGHVS and CDR2 as FQNEAQ. The CDR3 contains 14 residues. The chain combines TRBV7-8 with TRBJ2-3; D ambiguous. The sequence came from an adult with an advanced solid tumor such as melanoma, head and neck, liver or kidney cancer. The sample was CD4+ or CD8+ T cells sorted from blood, taken in a trial of the OX40 agonist ivuxolimab. The CDR3 nucleotides read TGTGCCAGCAGCTTACGAGCCTCCACAGATACGCAGTATTTT. This sequence encodes CASSLRASTDTQYF.